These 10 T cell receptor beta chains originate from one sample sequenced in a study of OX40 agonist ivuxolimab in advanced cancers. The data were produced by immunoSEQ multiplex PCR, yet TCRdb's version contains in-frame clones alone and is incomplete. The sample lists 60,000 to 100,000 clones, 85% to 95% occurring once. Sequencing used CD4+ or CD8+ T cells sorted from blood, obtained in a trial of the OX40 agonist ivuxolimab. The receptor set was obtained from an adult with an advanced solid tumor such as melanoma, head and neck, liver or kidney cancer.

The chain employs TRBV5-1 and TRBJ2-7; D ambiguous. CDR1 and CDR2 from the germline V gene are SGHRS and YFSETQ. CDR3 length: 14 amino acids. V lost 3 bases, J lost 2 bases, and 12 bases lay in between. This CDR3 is CASSSSTDAYEQYF. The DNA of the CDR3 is TGCGCCAGCAGCTCGTCCACGGACGCCTACGAGCAGTACTTC.

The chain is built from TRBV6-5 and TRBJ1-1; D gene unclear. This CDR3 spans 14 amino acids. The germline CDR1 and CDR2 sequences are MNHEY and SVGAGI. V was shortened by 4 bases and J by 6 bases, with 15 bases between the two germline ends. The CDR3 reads CASSSRDAGAEAFF. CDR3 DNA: TGTGCCAGCAGTTCAAGGGATGCGGGCGCTGAAGCTTTCTTT.

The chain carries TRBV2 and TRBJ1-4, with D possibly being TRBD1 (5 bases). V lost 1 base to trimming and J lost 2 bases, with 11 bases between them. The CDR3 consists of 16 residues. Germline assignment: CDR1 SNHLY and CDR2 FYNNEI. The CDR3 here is CASSEGGEGTNEKLFF. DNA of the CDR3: TGTGCCAGCAGTGAAGGCGGGGAGGGGACTAATGAAAAACTGTTTTTT.

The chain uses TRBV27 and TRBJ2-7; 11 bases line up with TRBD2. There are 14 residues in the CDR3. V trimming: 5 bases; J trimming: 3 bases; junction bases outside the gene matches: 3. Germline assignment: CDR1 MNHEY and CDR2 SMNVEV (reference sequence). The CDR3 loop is CASSPGTSGYEQYF. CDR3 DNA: TGTGCCAGCAGTCCAGGGACTAGCGGCTACGAGCAGTACTTC.

The CDR3 DNA follows: TGTGCCAGCAGCCCCACAGGGACTCCATCCTACGAGCAGTACTTC. It yields the protein CASSPTGTPSYEQYF. The rearrangement joins TRBV9 to TRBJ2-7; D tentatively fits TRBD1 or TRBD2 (6 bases each). V lost 4 bases, J lost 1 base, and 15 bases lay in between. The CDR3 spans 15 residues. Germline V lookup: CDR1 SGDLS, CDR2 YYNGEE.

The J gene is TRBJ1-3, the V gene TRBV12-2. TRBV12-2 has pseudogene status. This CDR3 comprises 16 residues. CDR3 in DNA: TGTGCAAGTCGCTTAGCGAGGCCATACTCTGGAAACACCATATATTTT. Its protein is CASRLARPYSGNTIYF.

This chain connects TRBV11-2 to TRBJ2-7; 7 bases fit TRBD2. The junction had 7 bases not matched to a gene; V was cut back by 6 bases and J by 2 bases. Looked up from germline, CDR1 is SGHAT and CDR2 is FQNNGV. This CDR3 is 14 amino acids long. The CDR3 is CASRGGLLAYEQYF. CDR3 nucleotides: TGTGCCAGCAGGGGAGGGCTTTTAGCCTACGAGCAGTACTTC.

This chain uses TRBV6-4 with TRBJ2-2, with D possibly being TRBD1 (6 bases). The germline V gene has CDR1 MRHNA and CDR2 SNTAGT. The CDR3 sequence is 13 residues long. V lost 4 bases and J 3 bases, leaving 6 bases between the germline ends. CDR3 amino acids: CASSGTDTGELFF. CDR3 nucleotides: TGTGCCAGCAGTGGGACAGACACCGGGGAGCTGTTTTTT.

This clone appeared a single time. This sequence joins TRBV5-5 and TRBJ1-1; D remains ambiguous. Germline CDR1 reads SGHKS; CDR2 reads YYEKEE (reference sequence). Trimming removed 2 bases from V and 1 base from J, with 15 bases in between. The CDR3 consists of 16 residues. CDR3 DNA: TGTGCCAGCAGCTTTCCAAGCGGAGTAGCGAACACTGAAGCTTTCTTT. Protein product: CASSFPSGVANTEAFF. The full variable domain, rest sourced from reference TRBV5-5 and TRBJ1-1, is DAGVTQSPTHLIKTRGQQVTLRCSPISGHKSVSWYQQVLGQGPQFIFQYYEKEERGRGNFPDRFSARQFPNYSSELNVNALLLGDSALYLCASSFPSGVANTEAFFGQGTRLTVV.

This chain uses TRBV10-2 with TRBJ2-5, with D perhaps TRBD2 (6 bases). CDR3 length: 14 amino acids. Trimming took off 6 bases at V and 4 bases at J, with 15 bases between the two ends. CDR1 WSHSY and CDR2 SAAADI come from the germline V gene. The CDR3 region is CASSPTSNGETQYF. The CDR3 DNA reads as TGCGCCAGCAGCCCGACTAGTAACGGAGAGACCCAGTACTTC.